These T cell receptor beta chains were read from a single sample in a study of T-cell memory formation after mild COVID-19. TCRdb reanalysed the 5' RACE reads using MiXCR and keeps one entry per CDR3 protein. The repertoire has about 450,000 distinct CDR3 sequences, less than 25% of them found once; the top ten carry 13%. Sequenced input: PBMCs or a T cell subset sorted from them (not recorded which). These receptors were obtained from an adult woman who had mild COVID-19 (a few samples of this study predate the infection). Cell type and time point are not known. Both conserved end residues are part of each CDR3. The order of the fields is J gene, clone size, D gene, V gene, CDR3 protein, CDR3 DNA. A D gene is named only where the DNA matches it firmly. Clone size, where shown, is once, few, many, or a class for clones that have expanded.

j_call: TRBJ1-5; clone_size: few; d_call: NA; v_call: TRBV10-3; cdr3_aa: CAISESVGQPQHF; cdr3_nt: TGTGCCATCAGTGAGAGTGTCGGGCAGCCCCAGCATTTT
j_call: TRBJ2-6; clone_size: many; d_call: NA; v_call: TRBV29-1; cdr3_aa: CSVDQASGANVLTF; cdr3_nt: TGCAGCGTTGATCAGGCCTCTGGGGCCAACGTCCTGACTTTC
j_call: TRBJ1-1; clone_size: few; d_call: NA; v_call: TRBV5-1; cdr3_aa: CASSLGGARGVNTEAFF; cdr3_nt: TGCGCCAGCAGCTTGGGGGGGGCGCGTGGGGTGAACACTGAAGCTTTCTTT
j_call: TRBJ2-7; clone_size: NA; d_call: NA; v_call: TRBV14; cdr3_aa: CASSPKVSGRYEQYF; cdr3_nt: TGTGCCAGCAGCCCAAAGGTCAGCGGTCGCTACGAGCAGTACTTC
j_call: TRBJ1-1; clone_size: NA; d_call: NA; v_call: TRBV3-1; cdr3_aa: CASSQGGVTNTEAFF; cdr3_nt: TGTGCCAGCAGCCAAGGTGGAGTGACGAACACTGAAGCTTTCTTT
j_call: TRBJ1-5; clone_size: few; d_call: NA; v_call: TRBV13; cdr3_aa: CASSLGVGQGSQPQHF; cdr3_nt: TGTGCCAGCAGCTTAGGCGTGGGGCAGGGGTCTCAGCCCCAGCATTTT
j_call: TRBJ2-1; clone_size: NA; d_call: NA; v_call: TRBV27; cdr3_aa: CASSPPQGGEFF; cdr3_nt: TGTGCCAGCAGTCCACCACAGGGGGGGGAGTTCTTC
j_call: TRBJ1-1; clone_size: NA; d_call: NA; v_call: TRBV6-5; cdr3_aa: CASSYNGAENTEAFF; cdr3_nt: TGTGCCAGCAGTTACAATGGCGCAGAGAACACTGAAGCTTTCTTT
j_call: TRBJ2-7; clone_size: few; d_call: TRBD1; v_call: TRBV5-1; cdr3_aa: CASSIPGQDSYEQYF; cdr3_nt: TGCGCCAGCAGCATTCCGGGACAGGACTCCTACGAGCAGTACTTC
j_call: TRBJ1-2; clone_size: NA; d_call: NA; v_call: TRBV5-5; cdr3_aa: CASSLSTAGSYGYTF; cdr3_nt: TGTGCCAGCAGCTTGAGCACGGCAGGGAGCTATGGCTACACCTTC
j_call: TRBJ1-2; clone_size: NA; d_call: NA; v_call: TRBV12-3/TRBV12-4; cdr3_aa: CASSRTANYGYTF; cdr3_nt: TGTGCCAGCAGCCGGACGGCCAACTATGGCTACACCTTC
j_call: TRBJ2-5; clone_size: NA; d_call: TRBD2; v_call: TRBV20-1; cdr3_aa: CSATTRTSTGETQYF; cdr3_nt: TGCAGTGCAACGACCCGGACTAGCACGGGGGAGACCCAGTACTTC
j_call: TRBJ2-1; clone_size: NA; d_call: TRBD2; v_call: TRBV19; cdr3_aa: CASSIPKAGVGNEQFF; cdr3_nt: TGTGCCAGTAGTATACCCAAAGCGGGAGTGGGCAATGAGCAGTTCTTC
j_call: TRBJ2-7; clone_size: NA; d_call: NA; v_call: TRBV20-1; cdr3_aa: CSAKASEGGAYEQYF; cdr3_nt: TGCAGTGCTAAAGCCTCAGAGGGGGGGGCCTACGAGCAGTACTTC
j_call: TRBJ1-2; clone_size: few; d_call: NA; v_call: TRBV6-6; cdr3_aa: CASNGNNYGYTF; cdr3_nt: TGTGCCAGCAACGGGAATAACTATGGCTACACCTTC
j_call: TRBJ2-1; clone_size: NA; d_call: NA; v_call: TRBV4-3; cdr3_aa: CASSQDSPHHEQFF; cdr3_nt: TGCGCCAGCAGCCAAGATTCCCCCCACCATGAGCAGTTCTTC
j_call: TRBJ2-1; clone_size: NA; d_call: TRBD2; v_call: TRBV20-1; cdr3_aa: CSARVAGRIYNEQFF; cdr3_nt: TGCAGTGCTAGGGTAGCGGGTAGGATATACAATGAGCAGTTCTTC
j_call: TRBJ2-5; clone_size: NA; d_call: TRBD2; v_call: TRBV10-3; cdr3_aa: CAISESGLKETQYF; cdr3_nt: TGTGCCATCAGTGAGTCGGGACTAAAAGAGACCCAGTACTTC
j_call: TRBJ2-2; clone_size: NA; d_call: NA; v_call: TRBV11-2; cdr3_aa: CASSVPDFNNGELFF; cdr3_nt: TGTGCCAGCAGCGTTCCGGACTTTAACAACGGGGAGCTGTTTTTT
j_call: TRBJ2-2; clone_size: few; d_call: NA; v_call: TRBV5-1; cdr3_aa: CASTGTLNTGELFF; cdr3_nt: TGCGCCAGCACCGGGACTTTAAACACCGGGGAGCTGTTTTTT
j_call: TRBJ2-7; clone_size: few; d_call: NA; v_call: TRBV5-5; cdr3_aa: CASSLTRALAYEQYF; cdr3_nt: TGTGCCAGCAGCTTGACCAGGGCACTAGCCTACGAGCAGTACTTC
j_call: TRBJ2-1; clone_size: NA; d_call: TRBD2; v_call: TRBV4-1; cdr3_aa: CASSLPGLAGGLNEQFF; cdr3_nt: TGCGCCAGCAGCCTTCCGGGACTAGCGGGGGGGCTCAATGAGCAGTTCTTC
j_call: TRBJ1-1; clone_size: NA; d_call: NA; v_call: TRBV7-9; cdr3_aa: CASSSQGMNTEAFF; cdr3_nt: TGTGCCAGCAGCTCCCAGGGGATGAACACTGAAGCTTTCTTT
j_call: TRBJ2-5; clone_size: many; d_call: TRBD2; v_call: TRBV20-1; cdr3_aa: CSAKSGGSGETQYF; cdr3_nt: TGCAGTGCTAAGTCAGGCGGGAGTGGAGAGACCCAGTACTTC
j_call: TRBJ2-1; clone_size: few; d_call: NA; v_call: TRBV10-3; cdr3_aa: CHRPSSYNEQFF; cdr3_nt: TGTCACCGACCCAGCTCCTACAATGAGCAGTTCTTC
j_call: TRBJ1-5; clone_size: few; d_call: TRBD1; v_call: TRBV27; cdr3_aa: CASSFAFSGGQPQHF; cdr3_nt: TGTGCCAGCAGTTTCGCGTTTTCAGGGGGTCAGCCCCAGCATTTT
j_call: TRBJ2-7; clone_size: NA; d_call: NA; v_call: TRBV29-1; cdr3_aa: CSFRQRSSYEQYF; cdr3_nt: TGCAGCTTTCGACAGAGGAGCTCCTACGAGCAGTACTTC
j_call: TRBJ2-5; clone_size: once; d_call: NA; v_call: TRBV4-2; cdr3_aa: CASSQDTGETQYF; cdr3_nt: TGTGCCAGCAGCCAGGACACAGGAGAGACCCAGTACTTC
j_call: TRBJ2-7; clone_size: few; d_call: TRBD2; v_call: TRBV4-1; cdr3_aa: CASSQIGLAGSGEQYF; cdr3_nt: TGCGCCAGCAGCCAAATTGGACTAGCGGGGTCGGGCGAGCAGTACTTC
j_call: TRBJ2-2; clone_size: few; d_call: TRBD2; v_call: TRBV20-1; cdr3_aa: CSARGTSGFTGELFF; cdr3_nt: TGCAGTGCCCGAGGGACTAGCGGCTTTACCGGGGAGCTGTTTTTT
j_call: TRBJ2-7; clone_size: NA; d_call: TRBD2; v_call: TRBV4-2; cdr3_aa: CASSQDTSGRVYEQYF; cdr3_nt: TGTGCCAGCAGCCAGGACACTAGCGGGAGGGTCTACGAGCAGTACTTC
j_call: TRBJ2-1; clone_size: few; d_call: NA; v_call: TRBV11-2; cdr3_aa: CASSFFPSSYNEQFF; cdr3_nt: TGTGCCAGCAGCTTTTTTCCGAGCTCCTACAATGAGCAGTTCTTC
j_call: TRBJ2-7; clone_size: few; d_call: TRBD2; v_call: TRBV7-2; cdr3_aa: CASSPSGASGNEQYF; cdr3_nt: TGTGCCAGCAGCCCTAGTGGGGCTAGCGGGAACGAGCAGTACTTC
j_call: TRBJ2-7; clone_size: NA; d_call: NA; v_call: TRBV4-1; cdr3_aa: CASSQDFAEISYEQYF; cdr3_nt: TGCGCCAGCAGCCAAGATTTTGCGGAGATTTCCTACGAGCAGTACTTC
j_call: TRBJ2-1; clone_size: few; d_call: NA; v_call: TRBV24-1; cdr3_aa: CATSGNTGSSYNEQFF; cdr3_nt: TGTGCCACCAGTGGGAACACAGGGAGCTCCTACAATGAGCAGTTCTTC
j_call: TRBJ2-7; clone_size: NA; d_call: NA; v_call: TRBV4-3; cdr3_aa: CASSQFEAYEQYF; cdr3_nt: TGCGCCAGCAGCCAATTTGAGGCCTACGAGCAGTACTTC
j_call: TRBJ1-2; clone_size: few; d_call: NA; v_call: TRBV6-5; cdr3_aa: CASSLTWGSVDGYTF; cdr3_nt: TGTGCCAGCAGCCTCACGTGGGGGTCGGTTGATGGCTACACCTTC
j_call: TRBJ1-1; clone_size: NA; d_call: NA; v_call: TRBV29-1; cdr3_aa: CSVDSSSTEAFF; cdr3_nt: TGCAGCGTTGACTCCTCGAGCACTGAAGCTTTCTTT
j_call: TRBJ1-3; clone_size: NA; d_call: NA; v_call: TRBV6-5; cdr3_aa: CASSQTGDSGNTIYF; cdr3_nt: TGTGCCAGCAGCCAAACAGGAGACTCTGGAAACACCATATATTTT
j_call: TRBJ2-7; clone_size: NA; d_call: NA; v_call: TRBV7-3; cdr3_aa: CASSLAKSDEQYF; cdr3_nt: TGTGCCAGCAGCCTAGCAAAGTCGGACGAGCAGTACTTC
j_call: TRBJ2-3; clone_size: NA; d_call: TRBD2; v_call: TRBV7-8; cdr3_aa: CATGRPDTQYF; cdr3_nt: TGTGCCACCGGGAGGCCAGATACGCAGTATTTT
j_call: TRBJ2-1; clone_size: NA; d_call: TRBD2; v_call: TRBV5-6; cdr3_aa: CASSLSGLAGAESYNEQFF; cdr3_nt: TGTGCCAGCAGCTTGTCCGGGCTAGCGGGGGCCGAATCTTACAATGAGCAGTTCTTC
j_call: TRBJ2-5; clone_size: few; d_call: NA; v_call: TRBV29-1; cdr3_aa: CSVADSGETQYF; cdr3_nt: TGCAGCGTTGCGGACTCCGGAGAGACCCAGTACTTC
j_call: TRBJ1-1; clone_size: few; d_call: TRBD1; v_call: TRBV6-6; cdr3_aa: CASRSDRGAFF; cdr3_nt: TGTGCCAGCAGATCCGACAGGGGAGCTTTCTTT
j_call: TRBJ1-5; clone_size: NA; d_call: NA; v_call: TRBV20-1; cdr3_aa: CSARAGDQPQHF; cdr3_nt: TGCAGTGCTAGGGCCGGCGATCAGCCCCAGCATTTT
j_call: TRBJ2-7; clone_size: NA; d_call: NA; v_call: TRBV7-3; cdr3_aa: CASRPGAGPYEQYF; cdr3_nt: TGTGCCAGCAGACCCGGGGCGGGACCCTACGAGCAGTACTTC
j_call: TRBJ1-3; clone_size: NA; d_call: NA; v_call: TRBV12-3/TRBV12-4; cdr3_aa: CASSLQGNMQGNTIYF; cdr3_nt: TGTGCCAGCAGCTTACAGGGCAACATGCAAGGAAACACCATATATTTT
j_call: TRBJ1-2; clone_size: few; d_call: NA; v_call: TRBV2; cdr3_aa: CASITGPYGYTF; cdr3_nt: TGTGCCAGCATAACAGGACCCTATGGCTACACCTTC
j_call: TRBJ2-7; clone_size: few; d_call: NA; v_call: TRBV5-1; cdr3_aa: CASSSNYRDEQYF; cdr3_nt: TGCGCCAGCAGCTCAAATTACAGGGACGAGCAGTACTTC
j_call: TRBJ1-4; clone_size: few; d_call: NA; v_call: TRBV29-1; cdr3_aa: CSVESGPRTNEKLFF; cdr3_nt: TGCAGCGTTGAATCGGGCCCAAGGACTAATGAAAAACTGTTTTTT